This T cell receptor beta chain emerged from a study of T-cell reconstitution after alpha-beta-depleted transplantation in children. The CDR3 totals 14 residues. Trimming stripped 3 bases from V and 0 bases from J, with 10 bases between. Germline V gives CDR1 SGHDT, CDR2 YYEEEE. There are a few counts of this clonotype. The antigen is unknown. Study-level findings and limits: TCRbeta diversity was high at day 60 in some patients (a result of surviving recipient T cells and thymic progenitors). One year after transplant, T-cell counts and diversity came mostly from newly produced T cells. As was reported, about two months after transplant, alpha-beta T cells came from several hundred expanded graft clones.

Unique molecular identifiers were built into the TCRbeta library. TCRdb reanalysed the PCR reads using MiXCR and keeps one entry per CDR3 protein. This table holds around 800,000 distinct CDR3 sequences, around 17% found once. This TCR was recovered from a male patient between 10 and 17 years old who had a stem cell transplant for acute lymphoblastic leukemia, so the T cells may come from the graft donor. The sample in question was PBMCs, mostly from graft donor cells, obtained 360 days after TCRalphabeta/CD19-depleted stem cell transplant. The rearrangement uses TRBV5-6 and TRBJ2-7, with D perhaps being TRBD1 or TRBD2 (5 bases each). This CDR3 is CASSYGANSYEQYF. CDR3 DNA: TGTGCCAGCAGCTACGGGGCCAACTCCTACGAGCAGTACTTC. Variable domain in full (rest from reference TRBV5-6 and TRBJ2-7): DAGVTQSPTHLIKTRGQQVTLRCSPKSGHDTVSWYQQALGQGPQFIFQYYEEEERQRGNFPDRFSGHQFPNYSSELNVNALLLGDSALYLCASSYGANSYEQYFGPGTRLTVT.